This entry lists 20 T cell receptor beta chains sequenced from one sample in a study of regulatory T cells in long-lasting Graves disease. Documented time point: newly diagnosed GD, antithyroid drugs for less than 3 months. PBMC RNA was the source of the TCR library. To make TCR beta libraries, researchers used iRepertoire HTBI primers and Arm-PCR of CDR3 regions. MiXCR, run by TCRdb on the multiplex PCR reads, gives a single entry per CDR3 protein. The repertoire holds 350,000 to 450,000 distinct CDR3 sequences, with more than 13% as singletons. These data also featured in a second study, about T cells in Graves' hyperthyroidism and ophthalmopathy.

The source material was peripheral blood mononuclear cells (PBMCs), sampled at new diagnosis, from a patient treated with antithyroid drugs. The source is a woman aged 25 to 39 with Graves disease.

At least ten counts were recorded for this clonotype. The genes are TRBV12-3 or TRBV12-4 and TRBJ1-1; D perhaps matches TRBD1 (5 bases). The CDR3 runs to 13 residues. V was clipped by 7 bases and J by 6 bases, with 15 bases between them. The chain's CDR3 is CASTPRGDAEAFF. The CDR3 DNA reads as TGTGCCAGCACCCCTAGAGGGGATGCTGAAGCTTTCTTT.

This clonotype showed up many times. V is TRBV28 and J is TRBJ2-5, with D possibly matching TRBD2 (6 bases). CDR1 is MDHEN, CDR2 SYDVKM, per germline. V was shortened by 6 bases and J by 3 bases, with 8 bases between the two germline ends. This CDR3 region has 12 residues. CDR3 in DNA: TGTGCCAGCAGGGGGGGAGAAGAGACCCAGTACTTC. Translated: CASRGGEETQYF.

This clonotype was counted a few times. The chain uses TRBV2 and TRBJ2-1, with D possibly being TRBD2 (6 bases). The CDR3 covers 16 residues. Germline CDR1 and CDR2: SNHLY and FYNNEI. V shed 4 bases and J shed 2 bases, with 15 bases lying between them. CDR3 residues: CASSGGTREPYNEQFF. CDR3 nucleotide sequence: TGTGCCAGCAGTGGGGGGACTCGGGAACCCTACAATGAGCAGTTCTTC.

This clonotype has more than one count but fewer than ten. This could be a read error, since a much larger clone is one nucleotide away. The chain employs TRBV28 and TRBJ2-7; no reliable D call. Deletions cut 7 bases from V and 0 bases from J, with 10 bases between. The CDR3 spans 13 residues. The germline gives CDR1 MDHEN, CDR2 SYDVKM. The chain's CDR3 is CASNPSFSYEQYF. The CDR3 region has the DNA TGTGCCAGCAACCCCTCTTTCTCCTACGAGCAGTACTTC.

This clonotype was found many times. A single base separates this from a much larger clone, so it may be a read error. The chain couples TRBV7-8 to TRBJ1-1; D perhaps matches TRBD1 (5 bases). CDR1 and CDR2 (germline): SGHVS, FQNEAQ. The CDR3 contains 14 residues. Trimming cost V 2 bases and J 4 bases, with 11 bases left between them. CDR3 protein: CASSLRGGATEAFF. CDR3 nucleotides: TGTGCCAGCAGCTTACGGGGGGGTGCCACTGAAGCTTTCTTT. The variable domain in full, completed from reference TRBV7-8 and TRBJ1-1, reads GAGVSQSPRYKVAKRGQDVALRCDPISGHVSLFWYQQALGQGPEFLTYFQNEAQLDKSGLPSDRFFAERPEGSVSTLKIQRTQQEDSAVYLCASSLRGGATEAFFGQGTRLTVV.

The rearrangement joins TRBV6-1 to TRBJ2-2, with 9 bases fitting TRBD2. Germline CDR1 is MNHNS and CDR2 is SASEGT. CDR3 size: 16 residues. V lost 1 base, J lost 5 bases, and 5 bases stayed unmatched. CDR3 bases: TGTGCCAGCAGTGAAGATAGCGGGAGTTATACCGGGGAGCTGTTTTTT. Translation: CASSEDSGSYTGELFF.

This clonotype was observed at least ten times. Written as DNA, the CDR3 is TGTGCCAGCAGTCAGATAGGGGGGCTCGTTGGCACCGGGGAGCTGTTTTTT. This translates into CASSQIGGLVGTGELFF. The V and J genes are TRBV28 and TRBJ2-2, with D perhaps assigned TRBD1 or TRBD2 (6 bases each). The germline V and J ends were trimmed by 5 bases and 4 bases, with 20 bases remaining between them. This CDR3 spans 17 amino acids. From germline, CDR1 is MDHEN and CDR2 SYDVKM.

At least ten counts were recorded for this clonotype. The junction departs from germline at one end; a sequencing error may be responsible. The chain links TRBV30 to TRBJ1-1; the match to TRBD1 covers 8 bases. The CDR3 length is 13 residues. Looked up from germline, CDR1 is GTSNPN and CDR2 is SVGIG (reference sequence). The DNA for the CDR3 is TGTGCCTCACCCCGGACAGGGAACATTGAAGCTTTCTTT. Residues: CASPRTGNIEAFF.

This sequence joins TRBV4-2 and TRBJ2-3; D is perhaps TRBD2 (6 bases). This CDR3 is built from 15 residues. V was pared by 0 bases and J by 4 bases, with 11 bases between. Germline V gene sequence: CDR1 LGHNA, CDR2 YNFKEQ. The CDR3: CASSQDRGNADTQYF. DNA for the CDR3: TGTGCCAGCAGCCAAGATCGGGGGAACGCAGATACGCAGTATTTT.

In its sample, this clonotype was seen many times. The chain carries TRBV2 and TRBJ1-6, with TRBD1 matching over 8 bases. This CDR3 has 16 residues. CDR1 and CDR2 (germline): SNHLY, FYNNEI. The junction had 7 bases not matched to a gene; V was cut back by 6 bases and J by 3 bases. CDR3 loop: CASRDPGTGYNSPLHF. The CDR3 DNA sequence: TGTGCCAGCAGGGACCCCGGGACAGGCTATAATTCACCCCTCCACTTT.

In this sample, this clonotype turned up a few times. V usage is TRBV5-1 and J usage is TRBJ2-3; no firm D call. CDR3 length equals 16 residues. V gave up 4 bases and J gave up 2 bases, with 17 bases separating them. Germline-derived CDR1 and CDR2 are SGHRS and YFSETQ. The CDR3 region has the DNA TGCGCCAGCAGCGCCTCGGGCCCCTTTTACACAGATACGCAGTATTTT. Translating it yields CASSASGPFYTDTQYF.

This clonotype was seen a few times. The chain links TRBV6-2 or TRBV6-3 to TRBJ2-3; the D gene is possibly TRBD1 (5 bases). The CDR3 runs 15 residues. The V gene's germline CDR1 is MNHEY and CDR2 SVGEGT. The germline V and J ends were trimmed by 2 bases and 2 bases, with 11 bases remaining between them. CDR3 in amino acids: CASSYRGPYTDTQYF. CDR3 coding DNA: TGTGCCAGCAGTTACAGGGGTCCCTACACAGATACGCAGTATTTT.

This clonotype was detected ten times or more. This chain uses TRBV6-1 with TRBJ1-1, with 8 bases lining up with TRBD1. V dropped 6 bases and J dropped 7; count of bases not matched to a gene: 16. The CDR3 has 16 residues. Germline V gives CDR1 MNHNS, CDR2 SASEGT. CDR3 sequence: CASSRTDPTGEGEAFF. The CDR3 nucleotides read TGTGCCAGCAGCCGAACGGACCCGACAGGGGAAGGTGAAGCTTTCTTT.

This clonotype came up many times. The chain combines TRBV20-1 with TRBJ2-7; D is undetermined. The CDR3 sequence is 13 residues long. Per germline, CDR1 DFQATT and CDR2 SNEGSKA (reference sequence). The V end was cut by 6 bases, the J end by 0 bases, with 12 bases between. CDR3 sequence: CSAGIGPSYEQYF. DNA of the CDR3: TGCAGTGCCGGCATAGGGCCCTCCTACGAGCAGTACTTC.

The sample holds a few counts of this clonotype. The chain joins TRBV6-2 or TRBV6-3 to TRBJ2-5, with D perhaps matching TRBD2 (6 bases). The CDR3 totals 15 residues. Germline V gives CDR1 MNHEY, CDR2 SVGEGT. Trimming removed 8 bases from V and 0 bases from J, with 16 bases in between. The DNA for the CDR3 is TGTGCCAGCGAGCTTATCGGGACTCACCAAGAGACCCAGTACTTC. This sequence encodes CASELIGTHQETQYF.

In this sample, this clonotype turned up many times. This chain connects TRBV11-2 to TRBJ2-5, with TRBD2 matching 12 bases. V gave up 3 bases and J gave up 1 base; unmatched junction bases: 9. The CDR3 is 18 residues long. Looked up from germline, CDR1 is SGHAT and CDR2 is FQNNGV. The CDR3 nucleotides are TGTGCCAGCAGCTTCCGACTAGCGGGAGTTGATACCCAAGAGACCCAGTACTTC. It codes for CASSFRLAGVDTQETQYF.

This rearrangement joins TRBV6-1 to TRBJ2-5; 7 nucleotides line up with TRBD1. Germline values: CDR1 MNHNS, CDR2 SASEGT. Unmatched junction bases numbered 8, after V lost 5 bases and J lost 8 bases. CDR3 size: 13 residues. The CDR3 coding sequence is TGTGCCAGCAGTCATCGGGACAGTCGCACCCAGTACTTC. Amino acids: CASSHRDSRTQYF.

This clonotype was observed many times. The CDR3 loop is CASSGDSTSYEQYF. For the CDR3, the DNA is TGTGCCAGCAGTGGGGACAGCACCTCCTACGAGCAGTACTTC. The chain has TRBV2 and TRBJ2-7, with 7 bases aligning to TRBD1. Per germline, CDR1 SNHLY and CDR2 FYNNEI. The CDR3 consists of 14 residues. V was clipped by 4 bases and J by 0 bases; unmatched bases: 3.

The chain's CDR3 is CASSQKGNRTSSGNTIYF. The CDR3 DNA is TGCGCCAGCAGCCAAAAAGGGAACCGGACTTCCTCTGGAAACACCATATATTTT. The J gene is TRBJ1-3, the V gene TRBV4-1; D call uncertain. V dropped 2 bases and J dropped 0 bases, with 17 bases sitting between them. The CDR3 extends over 18 amino acids. From germline, CDR1 is MGHRA and CDR2 YSYEKL.

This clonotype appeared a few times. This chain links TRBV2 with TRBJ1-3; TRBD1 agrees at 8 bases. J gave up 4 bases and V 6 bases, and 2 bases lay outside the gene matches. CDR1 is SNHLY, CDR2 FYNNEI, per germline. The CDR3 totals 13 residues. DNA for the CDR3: TGTGCCAGCAGCGGGGACAGGGGAAACACCATATATTTT. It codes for CASSGDRGNTIYF.